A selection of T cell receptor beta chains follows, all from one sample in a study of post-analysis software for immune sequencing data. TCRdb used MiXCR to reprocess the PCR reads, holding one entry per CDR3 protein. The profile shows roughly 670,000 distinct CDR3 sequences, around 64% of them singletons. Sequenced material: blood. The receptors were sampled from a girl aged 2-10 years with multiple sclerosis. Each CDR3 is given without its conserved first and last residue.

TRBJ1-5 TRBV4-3 ASSQVRDQPQH
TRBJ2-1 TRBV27 ASSLLGTSYNEQF
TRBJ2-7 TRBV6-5 ASSYSWGRYEQY
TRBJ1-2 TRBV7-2 ASSLGPGDYGYT
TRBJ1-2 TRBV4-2 ASSHRGTGPKVNYGYT
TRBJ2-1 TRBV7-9 ASSGTGGISEQF
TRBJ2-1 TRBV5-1 ASSFLPDRGNEQF
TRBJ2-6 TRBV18 ASSPLRDRLSGANVLT
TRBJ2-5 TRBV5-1 ASSRLAGAYNEQY
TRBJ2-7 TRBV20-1 SAGSGTGTAEQY
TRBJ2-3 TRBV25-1 TSSEYEVAGTQY
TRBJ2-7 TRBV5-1 ASSRKIDSEQY
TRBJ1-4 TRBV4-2 ASSPRFTTETNEKLF
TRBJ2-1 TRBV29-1 SVGGDYPRTSHNEQF
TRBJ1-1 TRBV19 ASSITGRNTEAF
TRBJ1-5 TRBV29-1 SVEDRGQPQH
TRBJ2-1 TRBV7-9 ASSLAFGQGDEQF
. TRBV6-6 ASSYTRRQETQY
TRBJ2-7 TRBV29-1 SVEDAGEGYEQY
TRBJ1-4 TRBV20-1 SARGDKTNEKLF
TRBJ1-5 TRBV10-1 ASSGERVGWQPQH
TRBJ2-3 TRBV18 ASSRTSGTASTDTQY
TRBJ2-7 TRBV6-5 ASSYESRNRKDHYEQY
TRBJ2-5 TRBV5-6 ASSNPYQETQY
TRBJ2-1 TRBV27 ASSFGLHNEQF
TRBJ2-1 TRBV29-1 SVEGTPLDEQF
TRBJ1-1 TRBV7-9 ASRWSRTEAF
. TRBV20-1 SAGLAGTYEQY
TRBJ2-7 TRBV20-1 SARIPGPIYEQY
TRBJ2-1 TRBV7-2 ASSLSGTGSNEQF
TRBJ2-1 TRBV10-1 ASSELAAGGEQF
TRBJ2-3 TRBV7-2 ASSLVGTDMQY
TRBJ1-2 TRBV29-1 SPGGYT
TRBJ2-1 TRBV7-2 ASSLIAVSYKEQF
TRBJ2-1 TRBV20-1 SARLVTYNEQF
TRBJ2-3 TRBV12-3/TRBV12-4 ASSPPGLAGATDTQY
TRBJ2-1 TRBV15 ATSRDRGGPEEQF
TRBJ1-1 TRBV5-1 ASRRTGEGNTEAF
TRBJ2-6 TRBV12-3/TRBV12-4 ASRGQVGANVLT
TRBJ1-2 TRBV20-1 SAPLGAGTNYGYT
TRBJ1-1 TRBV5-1 ASSLDTGRTF
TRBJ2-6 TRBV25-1 ASSVTSVPGGANVLT
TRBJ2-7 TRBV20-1 SARENGRGYEQY
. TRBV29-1 SVAGTGEETQY
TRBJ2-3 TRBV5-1 ASSLGSGNARDTQY
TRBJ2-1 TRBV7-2 AGSQGLAGGPSPNEQF
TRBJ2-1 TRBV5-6 ASSPTLGEQF
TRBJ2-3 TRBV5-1 ASSLDQADTQY
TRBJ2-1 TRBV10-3 AISESRQQTYNEQF
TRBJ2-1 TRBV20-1 SVGGSGVSYNEQF
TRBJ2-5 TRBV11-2 ASSLTRGQEQY
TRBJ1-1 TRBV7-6 ASSFVSGRMNTEAF
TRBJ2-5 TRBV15 ATSRSVNREETQY
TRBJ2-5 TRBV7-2 ANSLSPQETQY
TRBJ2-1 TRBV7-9 ASSERDIIYNEQF
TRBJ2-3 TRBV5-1 ASSPVWGTDTQY
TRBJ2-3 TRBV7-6 ASSLIRTDTQY